Following are 5 T cell receptor beta chains from one sample sequenced in a study of T cell responses to AZD1222 COVID-19 vaccine. The table came from immunoSEQ multiplex PCR; TCRdb's copy has only in-frame clones and leaves some out. Counted here are approximately 89,000 clones, 86% occurring once; the ten biggest clones make up roughly 6%. The material was peripheral blood, obtained 28 days after the second AZD1222 dose. These receptors were taken from an adult who received the AZD1222 COVID-19 vaccine.

This chain links TRBV3-1 (or the pseudogene TRBV3-2) with TRBJ2-4; the D is unclear. The CDR3 length is 16 residues. Germline CDR1 is LGHDT and CDR2 is YNNKEL (reference sequence). Trimming shortened V by 1 base and J by 0 bases, and 10 bases separated the two germline ends. CDR3 DNA: TGTGCCAGCAGCCAAGGGGTTATACTAGCCAAAAACATTCAGTACTTC. This encodes CASSQGVILAKNIQYF.

V is TRBV9 and J is TRBJ2-2; TRBD2 matches 8 bases. The CDR3 is 15 amino acids. CDR1 SGDLS and CDR2 YYNGEE come from the germline V gene. V gave up 3 bases and J gave up 4 bases; unmatched junction bases: 5. Written as DNA, the CDR3 is TGTGCCAGCAGCGAAACGGGAGGGAGCACCGGGGAGCTGTTTTTT. It yields the protein CASSETGGSTGELFF.

The rearrangement links TRBV19 to TRBJ2-2, with unresolved D. CDR1 is LNHDA, CDR2 SQIVND, per germline (reference sequence). Deletions cut 3 bases from V and 6 bases from J, with 8 bases between. The CDR3 covers 13 residues. CDR3 sequence reads: CASSIGTAGELFF. As DNA, the CDR3 is TGTGCCAGTAGTATTGGTACAGCCGGGGAGCTGTTTTTT.

The chain employs TRBV7-8 and TRBJ2-7; no clear D gene. The V and J ends lost 2 bases and 0 bases respectively, with 14 bases between them. The germline V gene encodes CDR1 SGHVS and CDR2 FQNEAQ. This CDR3 has 16 amino acids. The DNA for the CDR3 is TGTGCCAGCAGCTTAAACCAAGGCCCAAGCTCCTACGAGCAGTACTTC. Protein: CASSLNQGPSSYEQYF.

This chain joins TRBV2 and TRBJ2-7; the match to TRBD1 covers 9 bases. The V and J ends lost 8 bases and 2 bases, in that order; junction bases with no gene match: 13. This CDR3 has 16 residues. Germline values: CDR1 SNHLY, CDR2 FYNNEI. The CDR3 reads CASRDLFGTGTYEQYF. In DNA form, the CDR3 reads TGTGCCAGCCGCGACCTGTTCGGGACAGGGACCTACGAGCAGTACTTC. The whole variable domain, filled in from reference TRBV2 and TRBJ2-7, reads EPEVTQTPSHQVTQMGQEVILRCVPISNHLYFYWYRQILGQKVEFLVSFYNNEISEKSEIFDDQFSVERPDGSNFTLKIRSTKLEDSAMYFCASRDLFGTGTYEQYFGPGTRLTVT.